The sequence of this T cell receptor (beta chain) was determined in a study of blood T cell repertoires in COVID-19. Study details: There were acute and convalescent COVID-19 samples, and they came from the United States, Italy and Spain.

The count of this clone is one. TCRdb's copy holds only in-frame clones and misses some; the assay was immunoSEQ multiplex PCR. The data show over 45,000 clones, with around 80% seen just once and approximately 6.3% held by the top ten. V lost 2 bases and J 10 bases, leaving 15 bases between the germline ends. CDR3 length: 14 amino acids. Germline assignment: CDR1 LGHDT and CDR2 YNNKEL (reference sequence). The source is a human donor in a cohort sampled during active or convalescent COVID-19. Sequences were obtained from peripheral blood. This sequence joins TRBV3-1 (or the pseudogene TRBV3-2) and TRBJ2-1; D might be TRBD2 (5 bases). The CDR3 loop is CASSQTPGSGEQFF. DNA of the CDR3: TGTGCCAGCAGCCAAACCCCCGGGTCGGGGGAGCAGTTCTTC.